This is a list of T cell receptor beta chains from one sample in a study of blood T cell repertoires in COVID-19. The assay was immunoSEQ multiplex PCR, and TCRdb's table has in-frame clones only and misses some. The repertoire has about 50,000 clones, about four fifths of them found once; the top ten carry roughly 29%. The sequenced sample was peripheral blood. The receptor set was obtained from a woman over 75 with COVID-19, enrolled during active disease. CDR3s include the opening cysteine and the closing phenylalanine or tryptophan. A D gene is named only where the DNA matches it firmly. Only part of the rows carry a size: once, few, many, or a class if the clone is expanded.

>TRBV6-2/TRBV6-3|.|TRBD2|TRBJ2-5
CASSYLAGGPGQETQYF
TGTGCCAGCAGTTACCTAGCGGGAGGGCCGGGCCAAGAGACCCAGTACTTC
>TRBV21-1|few|.|TRBJ2-7
CASSFTVGGSYEQYF
TGTGCCAGCAGCTTCACGGTCGGGGGCTCCTACGAGCAGTACTTC
>TRBV7-2|.|.|TRBJ2-5
CASSLGGRGQYF
TGTGCCAGCAGCTTAGGGGGAAGGGGCCAGTACTTC
>TRBV10-3|few|.|TRBJ2-1
CAISREDEQFF
TGTGCCATCAGTAGAGAAGATGAGCAGTTCTTC
>TRBV2|.|.|TRBJ1-2
CASSEGGKVLYYGYTF
TGTGCCAGCAGTGAAGGCGGTAAAGTACTCTACTATGGCTACACCTTC
>TRBV4-2|few|TRBD2|TRBJ2-1
CASSQLGSSGRGYNEQFF
TGTGCCAGCAGCCAATTGGGGTCAAGCGGGAGAGGATACAATGAGCAGTTCTTC
>TRBV27|.|TRBD1|TRBJ1-6
CASNKQGNNSPLHF
TGTGCCAGCAATAAACAGGGGAATAATTCACCCCTCCACTTT
>TRBV19|.|TRBD1|TRBJ2-3
CASSRTGAQIPKYF
TGTGCCAGTAGCCGGACAGGAGCACAGATACCCAAGTATTTT
>TRBV2|.|.|TRBJ2-1
CASSAGDKGYNEQFF
TGTGCCAGCAGTGCCGGGGACAAAGGATACAATGAGCAGTTCTTC
>TRBV28|.|.|TRBJ2-2
CAAWGPNTGELFF
TGTGCCGCCTGGGGGCCGAACACCGGGGAGCTGTTTTTT
>TRBV12-5|.|TRBD2|TRBJ2-1
CASGLRAGGNEQFF
TGTGCTAGTGGTTTGAGGGCGGGAGGGAATGAGCAGTTCTTC
>TRBV24-1|.|TRBD1|TRBJ2-1
CAPTQPTTGEVDEQFF
TGTGCCCCCACACAGCCAACGACAGGGGAAGTAGATGAGCAGTTCTTC
>TRBV14|.|TRBD2|TRBJ2-7
CASSRQAGGVYEQYF
TGTGCCAGCAGCCGTCAAGCGGGAGGGGTTTACGAGCAGTACTTC
>TRBV25-1|few|.|TRBJ2-5
CASSNPGAETQYF
TGTGCCAGCAGTAACCCAGGGGCCGAGACCCAGTACTTC
>TRBV28|.|.|TRBJ1-5
CASHWTDGQPQHF
TGTGCCAGCCACTGGACAGACGGTCAGCCCCAGCATTTT
>TRBV19|.|TRBD1|TRBJ1-1
CATGQGLGTEAFF
TGTGCCACCGGACAGGGCTTGGGCACTGAAGCTTTCTTT
>TRBV11-3|.|TRBD2|TRBJ2-3
CASSDGLAADTQYF
TGTGCCAGCAGCGATGGACTAGCGGCAGATACGCAGTATTTT
>TRBV5-1|few|.|TRBJ2-1
CASSFRRAMKNEQFF
TGCGCCAGCAGCTTTAGGAGGGCCATGAAGAATGAGCAGTTCTTC
>TRBV15|.|.|TRBJ1-5
CATSSAGGANQPQHF
TGTGCCACCAGCAGCGCCGGAGGGGCCAATCAGCCCCAGCATTTT
>TRBV29-1|.|TRBD2|TRBJ2-1
CSVQPASGRISEQFF
TGCAGCGTCCAACCGGCTAGCGGGAGGATTAGTGAGCAGTTCTTC
>TRBV9|.|.|TRBJ1-1
CASSQWDTNTEAFF
TGTGCCAGCAGCCAATGGGACACGAACACTGAAGCTTTCTTT
>TRBV14|.|.|TRBJ2-4
CASSQGDTKNIQYF
TGTGCCAGCAGCCAAGGGGACACTAAAAACATTCAGTACTTC
>TRBV11-3|.|TRBD2|TRBJ2-7
CASSWTSGILYEQYF
TGTGCCAGCAGCTGGACTAGCGGGATTCTTTACGAGCAGTACTTC
>TRBV7-9|.|.|TRBJ2-5
CASSSRQQETQYF
TGTGCCAGCAGCTCACGACAGCAAGAGACCCAGTACTTC
>TRBV18|.|TRBD2|TRBJ2-7
CASSPALAGVFEQYF
TGTGCCAGCTCACCCGCACTAGCGGGAGTATTCGAGCAGTACTTC
>TRBV2|.|.|TRBJ2-3
CATGGTGADTQYF
TGTGCCACCGGGGGAACCGGGGCAGATACGCAGTATTTT
>TRBV6-2/TRBV6-3|.|.|TRBJ1-4
CASSYQMTGRGEKLFF
TGTGCCAGCAGTTATCAGATGACAGGCCGGGGTGAAAAACTGTTTTTT
>TRBV4-1|.|.|TRBJ1-2
CASSHLRGSSGYTF
TGCGCCAGCAGCCATCTTCGAGGTTCCAGCGGCTACACCTTC
>TRBV18|.|TRBD2|TRBJ2-1
CASSPRPGTSGYNEQFF
TGTGCCAGCTCACCGCGCCCCGGGACTAGCGGGTACAATGAGCAGTTCTTC
>TRBV11-2|.|.|TRBJ1-2
CASSLWTRDDYTF
TGTGCCAGCAGCTTATGGACAAGGGATGACTACACCTTC
>TRBV27|.|TRBD1|TRBJ2-6
CASSAGQGKTGANVLTF
TGTGCCAGCAGTGCCGGACAGGGGAAAACTGGGGCCAACGTCCTGACTTTC
>TRBV19|.|.|TRBJ2-1
CASSISSGAFDEQFF
TGTGCCAGTAGTATTTCCTCAGGGGCCTTCGATGAGCAGTTCTTC
>TRBV28|.|TRBD1|TRBJ1-3
CASKGGYSGNTIYF
TGTGCCAGTAAAGGGGGCTACTCTGGAAACACCATATATTTT
>TRBV3-1/TRBV3-2|.|TRBD1|TRBJ1-2
CASSPLEGASGGYTF
TGTGCCAGCAGCCCCCTCGAGGGGGCCTCTGGTGGCTACACCTTC
>TRBV4-1|.|TRBD1|TRBJ2-7
CASSQDHRGIYEQYF
TGCGCCAGCAGCCAAGATCACAGGGGGATCTACGAGCAGTACTTC
>TRBV5-1|.|.|TRBJ2-1
CASSLLAAYNEQFF
TGCGCCAGCAGCTTGTTAGCGGCCTACAATGAGCAGTTCTTC
>TRBV6-4|.|.|TRBJ1-1
CASSDREQRNTEAFF
TGTGCCAGCAGTGACCGTGAACAGAGGAACACTGAAGCTTTCTTT
>TRBV18|.|TRBD2|TRBJ2-7
CASSPPGSLAGDYEQYF
TGTGCCAGCTCACCACCTGGCTCTCTAGCGGGAGACTACGAGCAGTACTTC
>TRBV27|.|.|TRBJ2-7
CASSFKGEGEQYF
TGTGCCAGCAGTTTTAAGGGGGAGGGCGAGCAGTACTTC
>TRBV28|.|TRBD1|TRBJ1-6
CASSLDLTGGNSPLHF
TGTGCCAGCAGTCTCGACCTGACAGGGGGCAATTCACCCCTCCACTTT
>TRBV5-1|.|TRBD1|TRBJ1-3
CASSHTGGAGNTIYF
TGCGCCAGCAGCCATACAGGGGGCGCTGGAAACACCATATATTTT
>TRBV2|.|TRBD1|TRBJ1-2
CASTLGQTNYGYTF
TGTGCCAGCACCCTGGGACAGACCAACTATGGCTACACCTTC
>TRBV19|.|TRBD1|TRBJ2-2
CASSLNRGINTGELFF
TGTGCCAGTAGTCTAAACAGGGGGATTAACACCGGGGAGCTGTTTTTT
>TRBV6-5|.|TRBD1|TRBJ1-2
CASSYSNRGRWGYTF
TGTGCCAGCAGTTACTCTAACAGGGGACGATGGGGCTACACCTTC
>TRBV5-4|.|.|TRBJ1-2
CASSLGVNYGYTF
TGTGCCAGCAGCTTGGGCGTTAACTATGGCTACACCTTC
>TRBV7-2|.|TRBD2|TRBJ2-5
CASSLEGRLAGGGGETQYF
TGTGCCAGCAGCTTAGAAGGGCGTCTAGCGGGAGGGGGTGGAGAGACCCAGTACTTC
>TRBV7-3|few|.|TRBJ2-2
CASSFGGTGELFF
TGTGCCAGCAGTTTTGGCGGCACCGGGGAGCTGTTTTTT
>TRBV28|.|.|TRBJ2-3
CASSLPPPERTSTDTQYF
TGTGCCAGCAGTTTACCCCCCCCGGAGCGGACTAGCACAGATACGCAGTATTTT